This T cell receptor beta chain was sequenced in a study of technical replicates of blood from a few donors. Profiled with immunoSEQ multiplex PCR; TCRdb holds only in-frame clones, not every one. The sample has tens of thousands of clones, 80% to 95% seen once. CDR1 and CDR2 from the germline V gene are DFQATT and SNEGSKA (reference sequence). With 5 bases clipped from V and 8 bases from J, the junction kept 3 bases outside the gene matches. The CDR3 has 11 residues. The V gene is TRBV20-1, the J gene TRBJ2-3; 8 positions agree with TRBD1. This TCR derives from a human donor in good health. Some clones in this sample may be carry-over from other donors' samples. The sample consisted of PBMCs. CDR3 sequence (DNA): TGCAGTGCTCAGGGGGCTGGTACGCAGTATTTT. Protein sequence: CSAQGAGTQYF.